This T cell receptor beta chain was captured by sequencing in a study of circulating and synovial CD4+ cells in juvenile arthritis. Notes on the study in general: CPL and bulk CD4 samples differed at least tenfold in T cell genomes. Measured synovium overlap likely understates the true shared repertoire.

Assay used: immunoSEQ multiplex PCR; TCRdb lists only in-frame clones, some missing. The table shows some 30,000 clones, with over 85% occurring only once. As regards this clone: As yet, its antigen is unknown.

This sequence originates from a human donor with juvenile idiopathic arthritis. Sequences were obtained from CD4+ T cells from blood.

CDR3 coding DNA: TGTGCCAGCAGTGACTTAGGGAGGCCCTCGAACACCGGGGAGCTGTTTTTT. It codes for CASSDLGRPSNTGELFF. The chain combines TRBV6-4 with TRBJ2-2, with D perhaps TRBD2 (6 bases). CDR1 MRHNA and CDR2 SNTAGT come from the germline V gene. V was clipped by 1 base and J by 0 bases, with 12 bases between them. CDR3 size: 17 residues.